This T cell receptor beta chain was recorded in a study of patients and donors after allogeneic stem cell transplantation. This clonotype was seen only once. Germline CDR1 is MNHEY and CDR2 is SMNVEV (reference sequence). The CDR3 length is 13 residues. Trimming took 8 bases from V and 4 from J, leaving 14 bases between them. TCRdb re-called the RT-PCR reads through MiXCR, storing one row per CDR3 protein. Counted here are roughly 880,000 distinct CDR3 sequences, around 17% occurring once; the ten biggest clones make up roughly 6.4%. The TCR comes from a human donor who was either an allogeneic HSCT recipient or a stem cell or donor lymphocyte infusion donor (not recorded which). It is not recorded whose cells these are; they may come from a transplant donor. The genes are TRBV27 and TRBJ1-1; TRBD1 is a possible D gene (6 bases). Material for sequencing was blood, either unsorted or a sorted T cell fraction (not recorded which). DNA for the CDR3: TGTGCCAGCGGCCGGGGGGGCCCCACTGAAGCTTTCTTT. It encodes CASGRGGPTEAFF.